The entry below describes one T cell receptor beta chain. Its antigen is not known. Germline and junction disagree at one end, which may indicate a read error. Diagnosing involved the use of clinical symptoms, serum thyroxine and TRAb, thyroid ultrasound and orbital computed tomography. The sample is drawn from a study of T cells in Graves' hyperthyroidism and ophthalmopathy. The study's findings and limits: Ophthalmopathy was model-predicted a median roughly 6.2 months pre-onset. Most expanded thyroid clonotypes above 0.001 also appeared in blood.

Per the germline V gene, CDR1 is DFQATT and CDR2 is SNEGSKA (reference sequence). The CDR3 spans 14 residues. Amplified TCR beta CDR3 regions derived from RNA transcripts. First-round RT-PCR targeting the TCR CDR3 was performed with the HTBI primer set. TCRdb analysed the multiplex PCR reads with MiXCR anew, one entry per CDR3 protein. The sample has a few hundred thousand distinct CDR3 sequences, roughly 22% seen once. The chain links TRBV20-1 to TRBJ1-1, with no clear D. The source material was blood. The TCR comes from a woman in her 70s with Graves' ophthalmopathy. The CDR3 is CSASPASLHTEVFF. In DNA form, the CDR3 reads TGCAGTGCTAGCCCGGCCAGCCTCCACACTGAAGTTTTCTTT.